This entry concerns a single T cell receptor (beta chain). Its antigen has not been determined. Base qualities were left out, and no much larger clone turns up one base away. From the germline V gene, CDR1 is SGHTS and CDR2 is YDEGEE. Germline trimming amounts to 0 bases on V and 5 bases on J, with 4 as the count of junction bases outside the gene matches. The CDR3 measures 15 amino acids from cysteine to phenylalanine. The kept DNA is CDR3 alone, 45 bases in frame from the first base. The record originates from a study of blood T cell repertoires in COVID-19 (dated by TCRdb to about 2020). Looking at the study overall: Collaborator samples came from the United States, Italy and Spain and covered acute and convalescent phases of COVID-19. Subjects who had been exposed to COVID-19, were actively infected with it, or had recovered from it provided the deeply sampled blood TCRbeta repertoires that made up the dataset. HLA class I and class II types, where available, came from metadata supplied by the sample provider rather than from assay-based typing. Samples came from the ongoing ImmuneRACE study (first 160 participants) plus 1,254 subjects from 6 global collaborators. The prospective study material was composed of cDNA or gDNA derived from T cells, B-cell-depleted T cells, or PBMCs. The repertoires were released in a freely available public database intended as a resource for research on the immune response to SARS-CoV-2. The sample metadata nearly always contained a de-identified subject ID, COVID-19 status, age in years and sex. Results the study describes overall, beyond this receptor: How much clinical and demographic metadata was included differed by source and by participant, and the metadata was provided uncurated.

Whole blood was collected in K2EDTA tubes by collaborating institutions according to the institutions' own protocols. For TCRbeta analysis, collaborator samples were shipped as frozen whole blood, as isolated PBMCs, or as DNA extracted from either sample type. TCRbeta CDR3 regions were amplified from genomic DNA using the immunoSEQ Assay, a bias-controlled multiplex PCR. Under the source paper's analysis protocol: The number of nucleated cells in each sample was estimated from the amplification of reference gene primers within the assay. To quantify the absolute abundance of each unique TCRbeta CDR3 rearrangement, sequence reads were collapsed and filtered. For each sample, productive Simpson clonality was calculated by taking the square root of Simpson's diversity index across productive rearrangements. The table was pulled from immuneACCESS by TCRdb, which kept in-frame rearrangements only. Such tables lose some clones; where checked, under half of the loss comes from unresolved V genes, and the rest has no known cause. That table is the source of V, J and clone size, and D and trimming were worked out from the DNA. The sample records about 250,000 clones, 70% to 90% of which are singletons. The top ten hold about 3% of the sample.

The receptor was derived from a woman aged 25-40 years with active or convalescent COVID-19. Material for sequencing was peripheral blood. The chain is made from TRBV5-8 and TRBJ1-4, with 7 bases matching TRBD1. The CDR3 sequence is CASSLEGQLNEKLFF. The sequenced DNA: TGTGCCAGCAGCTTGGAGGGACAGTTAAATGAAAAACTGTTTTTT.